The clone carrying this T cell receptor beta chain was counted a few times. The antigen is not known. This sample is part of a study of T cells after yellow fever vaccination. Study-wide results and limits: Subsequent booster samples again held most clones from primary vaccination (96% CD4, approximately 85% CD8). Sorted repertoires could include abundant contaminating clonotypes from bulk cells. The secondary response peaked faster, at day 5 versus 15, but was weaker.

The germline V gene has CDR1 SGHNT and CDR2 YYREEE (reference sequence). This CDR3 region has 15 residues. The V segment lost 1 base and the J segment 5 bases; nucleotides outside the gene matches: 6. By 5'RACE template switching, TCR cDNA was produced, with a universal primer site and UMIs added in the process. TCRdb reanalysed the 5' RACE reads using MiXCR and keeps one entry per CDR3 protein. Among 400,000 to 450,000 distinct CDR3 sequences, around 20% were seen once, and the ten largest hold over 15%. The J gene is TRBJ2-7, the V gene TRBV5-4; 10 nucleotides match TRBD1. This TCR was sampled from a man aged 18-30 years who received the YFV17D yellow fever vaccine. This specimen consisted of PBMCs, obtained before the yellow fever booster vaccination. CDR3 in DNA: TGTGCCAGCAGCTTGTCGGGACAGGGGTTACACGAGCAGTACTTC. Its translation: CASSLSGQGLHEQYF.